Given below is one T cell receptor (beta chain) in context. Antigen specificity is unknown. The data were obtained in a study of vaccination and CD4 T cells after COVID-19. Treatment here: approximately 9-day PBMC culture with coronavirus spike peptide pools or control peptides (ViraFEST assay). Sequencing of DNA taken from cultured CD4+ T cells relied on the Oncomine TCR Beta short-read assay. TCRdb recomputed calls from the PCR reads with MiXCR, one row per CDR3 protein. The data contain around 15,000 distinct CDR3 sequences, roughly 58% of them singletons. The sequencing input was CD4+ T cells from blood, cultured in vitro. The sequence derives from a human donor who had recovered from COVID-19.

The CDR3 is CSARATGVLNTEAFF. CDR3 bases: TGCAGTGCTAGAGCGACAGGGGTTTTGAACACTGAAGCTTTCTTT. The J gene is TRBJ1-1, the V gene TRBV20-1; 8 positions match TRBD1. The V gene end was trimmed by 1 base and the J gene end by 0 bases; junction bases not matched to a gene: 4. The CDR3 consists of 15 residues. Germline V gives CDR1 DFQATT, CDR2 SNEGSKA (reference sequence).